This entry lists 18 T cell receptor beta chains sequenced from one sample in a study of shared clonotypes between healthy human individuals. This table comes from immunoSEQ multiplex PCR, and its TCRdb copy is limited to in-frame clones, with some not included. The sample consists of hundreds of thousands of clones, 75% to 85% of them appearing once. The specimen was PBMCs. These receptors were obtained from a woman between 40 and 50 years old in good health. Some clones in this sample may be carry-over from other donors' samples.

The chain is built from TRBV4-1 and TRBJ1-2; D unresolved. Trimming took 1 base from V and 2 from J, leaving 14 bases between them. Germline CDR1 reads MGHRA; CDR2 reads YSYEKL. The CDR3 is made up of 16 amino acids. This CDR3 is CASSQGLLNFNYGYTF. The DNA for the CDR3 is TGCGCCAGCAGCCAAGGGTTGTTGAACTTCAACTATGGCTACACCTTC.

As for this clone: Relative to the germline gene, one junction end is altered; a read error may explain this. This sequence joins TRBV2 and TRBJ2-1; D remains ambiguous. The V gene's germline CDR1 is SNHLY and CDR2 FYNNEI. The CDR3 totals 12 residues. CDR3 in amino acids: CASREAGNEQFF. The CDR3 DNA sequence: TGTGCCAGCAGAGAAGCTGGGAATGAGCAGTTCTTC.

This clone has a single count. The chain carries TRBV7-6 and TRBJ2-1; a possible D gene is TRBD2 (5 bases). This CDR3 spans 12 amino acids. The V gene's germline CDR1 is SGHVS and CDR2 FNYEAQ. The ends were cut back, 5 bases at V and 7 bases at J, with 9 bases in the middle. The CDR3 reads CASSITSNEQFF. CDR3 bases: TGTGCCAGCAGCATAACTAGTAATGAGCAGTTCTTC.

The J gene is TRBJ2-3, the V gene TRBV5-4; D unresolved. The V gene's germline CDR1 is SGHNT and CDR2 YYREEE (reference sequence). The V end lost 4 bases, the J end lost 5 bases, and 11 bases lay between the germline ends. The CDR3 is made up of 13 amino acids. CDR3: CASSAYSGDTQYF. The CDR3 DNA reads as TGTGCCAGCAGCGCTTACTCGGGAGATACGCAGTATTTT.

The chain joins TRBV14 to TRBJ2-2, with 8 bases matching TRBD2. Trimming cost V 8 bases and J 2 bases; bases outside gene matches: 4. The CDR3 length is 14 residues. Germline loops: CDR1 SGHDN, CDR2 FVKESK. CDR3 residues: CASRSGVNTGELFF. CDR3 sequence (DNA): TGTGCCAGCCGTAGCGGGGTAAACACCGGGGAGCTGTTTTTT.

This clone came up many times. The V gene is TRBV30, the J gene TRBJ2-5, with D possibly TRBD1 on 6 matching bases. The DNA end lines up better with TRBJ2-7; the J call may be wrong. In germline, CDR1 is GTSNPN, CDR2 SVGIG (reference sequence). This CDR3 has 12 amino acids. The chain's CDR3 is CAGTGNSYEQYF. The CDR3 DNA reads TGTGCCGGAACAGGGAATTCCTACGAGCAGTACTTC.

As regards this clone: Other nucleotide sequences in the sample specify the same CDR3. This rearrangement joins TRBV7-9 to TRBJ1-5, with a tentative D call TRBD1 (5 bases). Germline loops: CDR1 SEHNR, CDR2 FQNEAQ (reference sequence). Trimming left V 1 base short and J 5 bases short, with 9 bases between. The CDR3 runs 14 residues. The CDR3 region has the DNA TGTGCCAGCAGCTTAGGTTGGGGGGATCAGCCCCAGCATTTT. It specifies CASSLGWGDQPQHF.

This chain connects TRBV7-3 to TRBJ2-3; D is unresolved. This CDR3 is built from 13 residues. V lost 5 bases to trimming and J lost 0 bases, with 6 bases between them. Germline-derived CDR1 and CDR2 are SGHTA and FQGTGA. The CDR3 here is CASSEQSTDTQYF. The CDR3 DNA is TGTGCCAGCAGCGAACAAAGCACAGATACGCAGTATTTT.

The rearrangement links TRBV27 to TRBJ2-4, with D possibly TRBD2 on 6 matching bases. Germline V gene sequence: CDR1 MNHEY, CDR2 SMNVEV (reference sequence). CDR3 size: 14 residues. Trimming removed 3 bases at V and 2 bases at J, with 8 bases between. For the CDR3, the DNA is TGTGCCAGCAGTTTCGCGGGGTCCAAAAACATTCAGTACTTC. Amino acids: CASSFAGSKNIQYF.

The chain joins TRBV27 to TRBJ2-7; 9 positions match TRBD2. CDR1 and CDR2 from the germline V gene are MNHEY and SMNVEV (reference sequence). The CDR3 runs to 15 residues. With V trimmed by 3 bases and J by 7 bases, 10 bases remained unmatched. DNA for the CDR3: TGTGCCAGCAGTTTCGGCGGGAGGGCCTTTGGGGAGCAGTACTTC. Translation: CASSFGGRAFGEQYF.

CDR3 DNA sequence: TGTGCCAGCTCACCAGCGCGGGGGGTTGGCTACACCTTC. Amino acid sequence: CASSPARGVGYTF. J is TRBJ1-2 and V is TRBV18; a weak D match, TRBD1 (5 bases). The CDR3 is made up of 13 amino acids. V lost 2 bases to trimming and J lost 7 bases, with 11 bases between them. The germline V gene encodes CDR1 KGHSH and CDR2 LQKENI.

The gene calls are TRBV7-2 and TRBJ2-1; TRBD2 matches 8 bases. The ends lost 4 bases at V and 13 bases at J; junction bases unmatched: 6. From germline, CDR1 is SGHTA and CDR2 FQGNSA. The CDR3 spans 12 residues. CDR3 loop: CASSSFSGNQFF. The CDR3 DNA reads TGTGCCAGCAGCTCCTTTAGCGGGAACCAGTTCTTC.

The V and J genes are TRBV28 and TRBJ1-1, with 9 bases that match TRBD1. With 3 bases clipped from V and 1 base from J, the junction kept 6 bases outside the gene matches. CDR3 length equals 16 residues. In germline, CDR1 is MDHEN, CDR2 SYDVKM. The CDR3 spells CASSFRQGGSNTEAFF. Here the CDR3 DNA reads TGTGCCAGCAGTTTCAGACAGGGGGGTTCGAACACTGAAGCTTTCTTT.

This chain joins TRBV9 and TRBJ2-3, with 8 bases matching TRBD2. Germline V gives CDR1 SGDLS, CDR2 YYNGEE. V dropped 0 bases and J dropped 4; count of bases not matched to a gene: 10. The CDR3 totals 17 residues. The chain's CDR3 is CASSVGFLAGGPDTQYF. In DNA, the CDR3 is TGTGCCAGCAGCGTAGGGTTTCTGGCGGGAGGCCCAGATACGCAGTATTTT.

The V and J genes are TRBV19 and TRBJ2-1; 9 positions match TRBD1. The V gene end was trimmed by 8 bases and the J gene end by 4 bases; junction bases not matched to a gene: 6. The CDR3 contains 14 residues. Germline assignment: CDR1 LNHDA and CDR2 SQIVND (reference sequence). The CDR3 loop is CASGPGQGYNEQFF. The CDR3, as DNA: TGTGCCAGTGGGCCGGGACAGGGATACAATGAGCAGTTCTTC.

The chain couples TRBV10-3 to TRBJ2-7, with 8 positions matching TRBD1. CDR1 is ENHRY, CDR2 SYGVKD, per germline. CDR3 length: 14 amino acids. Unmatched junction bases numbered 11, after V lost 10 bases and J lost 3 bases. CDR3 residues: CATMRTGFYYEQYF. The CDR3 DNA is TGTGCCACCATGAGGACAGGGTTCTACTACGAGCAGTACTTC.

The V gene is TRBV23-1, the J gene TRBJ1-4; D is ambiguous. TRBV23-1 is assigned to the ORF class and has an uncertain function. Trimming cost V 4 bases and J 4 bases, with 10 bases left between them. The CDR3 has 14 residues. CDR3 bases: TGCGCCAGCAGTCTGCGAAGCAATAATGAAAAACTGTTTTTT. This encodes CASSLRSNNEKLFF.

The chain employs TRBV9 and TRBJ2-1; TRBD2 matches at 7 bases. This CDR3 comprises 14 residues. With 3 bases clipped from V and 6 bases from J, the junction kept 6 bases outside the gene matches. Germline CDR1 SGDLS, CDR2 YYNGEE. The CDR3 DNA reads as TGTGCCAGCAGCGCAACTAGCGCTTCCAATGAGCAGTTCTTC. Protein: CASSATSASNEQFF.